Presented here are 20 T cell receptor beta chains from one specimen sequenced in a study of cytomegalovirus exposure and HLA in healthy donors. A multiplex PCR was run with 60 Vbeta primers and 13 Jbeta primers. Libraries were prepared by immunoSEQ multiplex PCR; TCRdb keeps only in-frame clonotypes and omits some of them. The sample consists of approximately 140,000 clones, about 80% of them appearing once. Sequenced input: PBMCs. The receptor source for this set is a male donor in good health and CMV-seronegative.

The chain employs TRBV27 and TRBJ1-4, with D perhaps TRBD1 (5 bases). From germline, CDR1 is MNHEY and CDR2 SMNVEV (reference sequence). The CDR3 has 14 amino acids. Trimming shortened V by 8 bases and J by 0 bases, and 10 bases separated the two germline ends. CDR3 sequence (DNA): TGTGCCAGCGGTCCGACAGCAACTAATGAAAAACTGTTTTTT. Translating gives CASGPTATNEKLFF.

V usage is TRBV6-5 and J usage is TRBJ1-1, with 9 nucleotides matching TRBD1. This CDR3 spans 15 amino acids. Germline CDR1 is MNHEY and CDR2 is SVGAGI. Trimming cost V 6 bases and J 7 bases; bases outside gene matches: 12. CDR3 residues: CASSLTGGGFLEAFF. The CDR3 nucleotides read TGTGCCAGCAGCCTTACAGGGGGCGGATTTCTTGAAGCTTTCTTT.

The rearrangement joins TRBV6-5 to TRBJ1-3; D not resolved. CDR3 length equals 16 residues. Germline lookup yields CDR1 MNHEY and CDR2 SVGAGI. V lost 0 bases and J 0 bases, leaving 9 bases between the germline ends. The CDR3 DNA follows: TGTGCCAGCAGTTACTCGATTGGGAGCTCTGGAAACACCATATATTTT. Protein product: CASSYSIGSSGNTIYF.

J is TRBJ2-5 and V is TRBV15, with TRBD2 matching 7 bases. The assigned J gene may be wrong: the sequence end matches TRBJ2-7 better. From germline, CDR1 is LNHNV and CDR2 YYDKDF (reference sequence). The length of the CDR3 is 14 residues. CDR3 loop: CATSRDRGGYEQYF. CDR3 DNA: TGTGCCACCAGCAGAGATCGGGGAGGGTACGAGCAGTACTTC.

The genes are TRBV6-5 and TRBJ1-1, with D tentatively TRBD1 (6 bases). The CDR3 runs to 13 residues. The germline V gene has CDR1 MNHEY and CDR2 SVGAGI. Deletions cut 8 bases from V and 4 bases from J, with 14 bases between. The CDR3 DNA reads TGTGCCAGCCTCCCCCAGGGGAGCACTGAAGCTTTCTTT. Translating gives CASLPQGSTEAFF.

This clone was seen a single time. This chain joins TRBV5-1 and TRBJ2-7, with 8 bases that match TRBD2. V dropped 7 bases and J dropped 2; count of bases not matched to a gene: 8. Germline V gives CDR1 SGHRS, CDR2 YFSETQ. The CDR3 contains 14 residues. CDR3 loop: CASGSGGIPYEQYF. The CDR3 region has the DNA TGCGCCAGCGGCTCGGGGGGGATTCCCTACGAGCAGTACTTC.

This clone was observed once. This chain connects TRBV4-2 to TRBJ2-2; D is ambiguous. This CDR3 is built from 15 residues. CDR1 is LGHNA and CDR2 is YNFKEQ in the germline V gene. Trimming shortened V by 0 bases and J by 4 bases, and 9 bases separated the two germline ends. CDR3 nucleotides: TGTGCCAGCAGCCAAGAAGTGAGCGTCACCGGGGAGCTGTTTTTT. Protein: CASSQEVSVTGELFF.

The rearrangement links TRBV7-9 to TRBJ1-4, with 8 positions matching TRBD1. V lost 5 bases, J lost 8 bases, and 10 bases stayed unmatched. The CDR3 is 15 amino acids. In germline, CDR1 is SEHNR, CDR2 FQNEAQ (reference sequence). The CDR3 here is CASSAPGTGYEKLFF. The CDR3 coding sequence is TGTGCCAGCAGCGCCCCCGGGACAGGCTACGAAAAACTGTTTTTT.

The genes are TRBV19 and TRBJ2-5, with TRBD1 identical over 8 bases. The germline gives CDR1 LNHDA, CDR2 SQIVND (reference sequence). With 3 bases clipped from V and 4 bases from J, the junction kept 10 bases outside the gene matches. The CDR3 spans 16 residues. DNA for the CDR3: TGTGCCAGTAGTATTACAGTCAGGGGGCTTGGAGAGACCCAGTACTTC. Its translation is CASSITVRGLGETQYF.

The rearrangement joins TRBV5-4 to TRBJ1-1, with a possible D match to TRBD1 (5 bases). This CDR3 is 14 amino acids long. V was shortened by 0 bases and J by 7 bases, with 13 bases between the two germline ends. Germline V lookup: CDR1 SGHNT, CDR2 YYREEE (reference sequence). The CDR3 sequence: CASSLGRGQGEAFF. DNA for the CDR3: TGTGCCAGCAGCTTGGGAAGGGGCCAAGGTGAAGCTTTCTTT.

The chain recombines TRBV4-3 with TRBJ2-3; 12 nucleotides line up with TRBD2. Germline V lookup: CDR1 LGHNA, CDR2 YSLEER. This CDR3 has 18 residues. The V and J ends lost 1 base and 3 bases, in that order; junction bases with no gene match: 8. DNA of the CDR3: TGCGCCAGCAGCCAAGGGCTAGCGGGGGGGGCCTTGACAGATACGCAGTATTTT. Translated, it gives CASSQGLAGGALTDTQYF.

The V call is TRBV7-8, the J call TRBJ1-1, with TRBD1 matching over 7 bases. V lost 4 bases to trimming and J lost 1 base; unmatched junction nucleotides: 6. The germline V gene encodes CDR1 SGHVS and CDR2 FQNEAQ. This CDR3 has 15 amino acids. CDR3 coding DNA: TGTGCCAGCAGCTGGAGCAGACAGGGGAACACTGAAGCTTTCTTT. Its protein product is CASSWSRQGNTEAFF.

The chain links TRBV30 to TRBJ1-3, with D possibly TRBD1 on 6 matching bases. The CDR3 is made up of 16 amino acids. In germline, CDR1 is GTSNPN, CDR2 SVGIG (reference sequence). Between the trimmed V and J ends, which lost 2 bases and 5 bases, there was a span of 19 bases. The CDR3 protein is CAWSPLRGGLRNTIYF. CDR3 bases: TGTGCCTGGAGTCCCCTTAGGGGGGGGCTAAGAAACACCATATATTTT.

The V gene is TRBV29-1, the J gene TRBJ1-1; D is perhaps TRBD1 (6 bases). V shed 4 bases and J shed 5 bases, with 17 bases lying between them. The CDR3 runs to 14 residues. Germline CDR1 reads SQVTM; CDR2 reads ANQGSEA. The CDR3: CSVAKGGDRTEAFF. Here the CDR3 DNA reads TGCAGCGTTGCCAAGGGGGGGGATCGGACTGAAGCTTTCTTT.

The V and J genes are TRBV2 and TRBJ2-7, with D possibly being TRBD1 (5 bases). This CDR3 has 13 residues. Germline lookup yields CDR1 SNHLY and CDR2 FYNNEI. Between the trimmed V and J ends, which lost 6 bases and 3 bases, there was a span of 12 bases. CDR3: CASRGMTVYEQYF. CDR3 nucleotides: TGTGCCAGCAGGGGGATGACAGTCTACGAGCAGTACTTC.

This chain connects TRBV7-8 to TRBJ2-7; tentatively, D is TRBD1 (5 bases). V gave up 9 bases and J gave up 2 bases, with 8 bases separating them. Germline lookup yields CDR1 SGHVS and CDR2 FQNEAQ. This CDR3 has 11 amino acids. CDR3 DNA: TGTGCCAGGCAGGGCGCCTACGAGCAGTACTTC. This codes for CARQGAYEQYF. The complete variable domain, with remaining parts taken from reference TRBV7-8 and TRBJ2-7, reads GAGVSQSPRYKVAKRGQDVALRCDPISGHVSLFWYQQALGQGPEFLTYFQNEAQLDKSGLPSDRFFAERPEGSVSTLKIQRTQQEDSAVYLCARQGAYEQYFGPGTRLTVT.

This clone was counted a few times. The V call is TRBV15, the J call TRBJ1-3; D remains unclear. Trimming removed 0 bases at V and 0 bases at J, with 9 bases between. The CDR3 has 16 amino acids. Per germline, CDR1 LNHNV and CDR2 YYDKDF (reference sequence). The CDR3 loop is CATSRDPGSSGNTIYF. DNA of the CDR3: TGTGCCACCAGCAGAGATCCGGGGAGCTCTGGAAACACCATATATTTT.

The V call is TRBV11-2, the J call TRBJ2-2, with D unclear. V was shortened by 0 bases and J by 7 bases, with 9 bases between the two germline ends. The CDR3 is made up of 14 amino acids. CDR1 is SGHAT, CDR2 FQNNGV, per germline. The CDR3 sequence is CASSLEASLGELFF. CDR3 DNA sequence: TGTGCCAGCAGCTTAGAGGCTTCCCTCGGGGAGCTGTTTTTT.

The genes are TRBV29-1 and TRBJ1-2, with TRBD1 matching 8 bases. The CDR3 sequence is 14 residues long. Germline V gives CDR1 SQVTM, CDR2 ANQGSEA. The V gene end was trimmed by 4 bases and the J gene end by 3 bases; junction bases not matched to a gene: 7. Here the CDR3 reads CSVAPVTGDYGYTF. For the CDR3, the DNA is TGCAGCGTTGCCCCCGTGACAGGGGACTATGGCTACACCTTC.

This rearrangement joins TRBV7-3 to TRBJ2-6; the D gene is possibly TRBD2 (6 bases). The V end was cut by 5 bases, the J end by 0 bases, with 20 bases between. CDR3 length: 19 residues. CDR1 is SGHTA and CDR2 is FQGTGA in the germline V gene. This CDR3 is CASSPEGGGYLSGANVLTF. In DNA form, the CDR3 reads TGTGCCAGCAGCCCCGAAGGTGGAGGGTACCTCTCTGGGGCCAACGTCCTGACTTTC.